This entry lists 10 T cell receptor beta chains sequenced from one sample in a study of HIV-infected patients and healthy controls (dated by TCRdb to between 2012 and 2015). The library was prepared using 5' RACE. The data were produced on an Illumina MiSeq. Reverse transcription of around 490 ng RNA was performed with SuperScript III using primers directed against the alpha and beta constant regions. Separate libraries for the alpha and beta chains were generated through chain-specific third strand synthesis that incorporated multiplexing indices. The public reads were quality trimmed at Q25 with fastp and then assembled into clones with MiXCR by TCRdb, keeping productive beta chains. Rows are unified per CDR3 protein, each entry keeping the most common DNA and genes. The sample table contains just over 15,000 distinct CDR3 sequences; only one count was recorded for about 7% of them. The ten largest clones take up around 7.9% of the sample.

Whole blood was used without cell fractionation, so all unsorted peripheral T cells were reflected in the repertoire. Input material: blood. The receptors originated from an adult in good health.

This clonotype has at least ten counts. The CDR3, as DNA: TGTGCCACCAGCAGAGACTCGGACGTTAAGGATCTGAATAATGAAAAACTGTTTTTT. Amino acids: CATSRDSDVKDLNNEKLFF. The chain is built from TRBV15 and TRBJ1-4; D unresolved. The CDR3 covers 19 residues. The germline V and J ends were trimmed by 0 bases and 4 bases, with 21 bases remaining between them. In germline, CDR1 is LNHNV, CDR2 YYDKDF (reference sequence).

This clonotype showed up many times. This rearrangement joins TRBV6-1 to TRBJ1-6, with D maybe TRBD1 (5 bases). Trimming took off 1 base at V and 10 bases at J, with 17 bases between the two ends. CDR1 and CDR2 (germline): MNHNS, SASEGT. CDR3 size: 16 residues. As DNA, the CDR3 is TGTGCCAGCAGTGAAGGAGGCGGCAGGGCAGGATCACCCCTCCACTTT. As protein: CASSEGGGRAGSPLHF.

This clonotype came up many times. The chain joins TRBV19 to TRBJ1-2; the D gene is possibly TRBD1 (6 bases). The CDR3 sequence is 15 residues long. Germline assignment: CDR1 LNHDA and CDR2 SQIVND (reference sequence). V was clipped by 5 bases and J by 6 bases, with 19 bases between them. DNA of the CDR3: TGTGCCAGTAGTCCGAACCCAACAGGGAGTCATGGCTACACCTTC. Residues: CASSPNPTGSHGYTF.

In its sample, this clonotype was seen many times. CDR3 bases: TGTGCCAGCAGTTACCGGGATTCCAATTCACCCCTCCACTTT. Translating it yields CASSYRDSNSPLHF. This chain connects TRBV27 to TRBJ1-6; D is uncertain. From germline, CDR1 is MNHEY and CDR2 SMNVEV (reference sequence). Trimming removed 4 bases at V and 7 bases at J, with 11 bases between. CDR3 length: 14 amino acids.

DNA of the CDR3: TGTGCCAGCACCCAGACAGGGGATAGCAATCAGCCCCAGCATTTT. Translated: CASTQTGDSNQPQHF. The rearrangement joins TRBV6-1 to TRBJ1-5, with 8 bases fitting TRBD1. This CDR3 is built from 15 residues. With V trimmed by 7 bases and J by 0 bases, 5 bases remained unmatched. Germline CDR1 MNHNS, CDR2 SASEGT.

This clonotype is medium-sized (0.01 to 0.1%). The V call is TRBV7-2, the J call TRBJ1-5; D unresolved. V was clipped by 4 bases and J by 5 bases, with 6 bases between them. CDR3 size: 12 residues. Germline V gene data show CDR1 as SGHTA and CDR2 as FQGNSA. DNA of the CDR3: TGTGCCAGCAGCTCCACCCATCAGCCCCAGCATTTT. This sequence encodes CASSSTHQPQHF. Together with reference TRBV7-2 and TRBJ1-5, the CDR3 gives the full variable domain: GAGVSQSPSNKVTEKGKDVELRCDPISGHTALYWYRQSLGQGLEFLIYFQGNSAPDKSGLPSDRFSAERTGGSVSTLTIQRTQQEDSAVYLCASSSTHQPQHFGDGTRLSIL.

This clonotype is labeled as medium-sized. This sequence joins TRBV7-2 and TRBJ2-3; the D gene is possibly TRBD2 (6 bases). Germline CDR1 and CDR2: SGHTA and FQGNSA. Trimming removed 3 bases at V and 6 bases at J, with 16 bases between. The CDR3 totals 15 residues. Here the CDR3 DNA reads TGTGCCAGCAGCTTCGGGGGACTTCCTCGGGATACGCAGTATTTT. Its protein product is CASSFGGLPRDTQYF.

This clonotype is labeled medium-sized. The V and J genes are TRBV12-3 or TRBV12-4 and TRBJ1-2, with a weak D call TRBD1 (6 bases). V was clipped by 3 bases and J by 8 bases, with 13 bases between them. This CDR3 contains 13 residues. CDR3 sequence reads: CASSLDRGRGYTF. In DNA, the CDR3 is TGTGCCAGCAGTTTGGACCGGGGGCGCGGCTACACCTTC.

This clonotype turned up a few times. This rearrangement joins TRBV6-1 to TRBJ2-7, with unresolved D. This CDR3 spans 11 amino acids. Trimming pared 8 bases from V and 4 bases from J, leaving 9 bases between. Germline values: CDR1 MNHNS, CDR2 SASEGT. The CDR3, as DNA: TGTGCCAGCGGGCCATATTACGAGCAGTACTTC. Translating it yields CASGPYYEQYF.

This clonotype qualifies as medium-sized. The chain uses TRBV27 and TRBJ2-3, with 8 bases matching TRBD1. Germline CDR1 and CDR2: MNHEY and SMNVEV (reference sequence). J lost 4 bases, V lost 2 bases, and 2 bases had no gene match. The CDR3 runs 14 residues. CDR3 in amino acids: CASSLPGGPDTQYF. The CDR3 region has the DNA TGTGCCAGCAGTTTACCAGGGGGCCCAGATACGCAGTATTTT.